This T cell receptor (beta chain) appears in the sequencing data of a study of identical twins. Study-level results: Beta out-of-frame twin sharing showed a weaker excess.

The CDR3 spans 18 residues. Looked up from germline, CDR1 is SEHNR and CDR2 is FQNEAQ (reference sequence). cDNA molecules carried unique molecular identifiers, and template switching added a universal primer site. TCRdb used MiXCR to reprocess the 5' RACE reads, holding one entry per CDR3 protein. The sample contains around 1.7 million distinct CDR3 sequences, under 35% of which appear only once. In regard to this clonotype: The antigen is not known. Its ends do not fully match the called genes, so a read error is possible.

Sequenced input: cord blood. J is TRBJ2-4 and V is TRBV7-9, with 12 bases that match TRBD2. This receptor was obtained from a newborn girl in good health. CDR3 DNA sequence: TGTGCCGGCAGCTTAGGACTACTAGCGGGAGGAGCCAAAAACATTCAGTACTTC. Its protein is CAGSLGLLAGGAKNIQYF.